This T cell receptor beta chain was sequenced in a study of control samples from healthy donors and cancer patients. Assay used: immunoSEQ multiplex PCR; TCRdb lists only in-frame clones, some missing. The profile shows about 150,000 clones, approximately 93% of them singletons. The V gene's germline CDR1 is SEHNR and CDR2 FQNEAQ (reference sequence). This CDR3 spans 13 amino acids. The V end was cut by 2 bases, the J end by 1 base, with 2 bases between. The genes are TRBV7-9 and TRBJ2-2; D gene uncertain. The sequence derives from a middle-aged man in good health. Sequencing was carried out using blood. CDR3 region: CASSLWNTGELFF. The CDR3, as DNA: TGTGCCAGCAGCTTATGGAACACCGGGGAGCTGTTTTTT.